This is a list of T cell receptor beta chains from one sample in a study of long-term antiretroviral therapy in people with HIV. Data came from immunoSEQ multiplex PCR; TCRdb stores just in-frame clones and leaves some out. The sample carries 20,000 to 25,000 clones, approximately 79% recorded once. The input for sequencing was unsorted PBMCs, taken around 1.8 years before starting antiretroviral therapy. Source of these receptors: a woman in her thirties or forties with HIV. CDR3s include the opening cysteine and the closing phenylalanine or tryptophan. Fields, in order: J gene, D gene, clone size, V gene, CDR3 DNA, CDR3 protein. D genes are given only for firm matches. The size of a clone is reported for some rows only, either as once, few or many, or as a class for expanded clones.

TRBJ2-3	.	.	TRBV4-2	TGTGCCAGCAGCCAAGTCAGCCTGGGGACCCCGACAGATACGCAGTATTTT	CASSQVSLGTPTDTQYF
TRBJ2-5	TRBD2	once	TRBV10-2	TGCGCCAGCAGTGAGAGGACTAGGCAGGAGACCCAGTACTTC	CASSERTRQETQYF
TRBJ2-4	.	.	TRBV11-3	TGTGCCAGCAGCGACGGACAGTTAAACATTCAGTACTTC	CASSDGQLNIQYF
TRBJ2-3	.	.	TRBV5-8	TGTGCCAGCCCGACAGGTAGTACGCAGTATTTT	CASPTGSTQYF
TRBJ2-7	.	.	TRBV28	TGTGCCAGCAGTACAGGGTCCCGTCCCTACGAGCAGTACTTC	CASSTGSRPYEQYF
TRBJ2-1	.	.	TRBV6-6	TGTGCCAGCAGTTACTCTACAAGGGAAGAATACAATGAGCAGTTCTTC	CASSYSTREEYNEQFF
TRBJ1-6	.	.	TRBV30	TGTGCCTGGAGGGGGCGGACGGTAAATTCACCCCTCCACTTT	CAWRGRTVNSPLHF
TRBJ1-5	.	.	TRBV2	TGTGCCAGCAGTGATTGGGGCGGCAATCAGCCCCAGCATTTT	CASSDWGGNQPQHF
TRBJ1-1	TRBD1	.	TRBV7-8	TGTGCCAGCAGCCTACGAACGACAGGGACCACTGAAGCTTTCTTT	CASSLRTTGTTEAFF
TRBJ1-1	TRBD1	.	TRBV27	TGTGCCAGCAGTTTATCAACAGGGGGCTGGGGCACTGAAGCTTTCTTT	CASSLSTGGWGTEAFF
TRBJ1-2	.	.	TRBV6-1	TGTGCCAGCAGTGAAGGCCCTGGTGAGTTCTACTATGGCTACACCTTC	CASSEGPGEFYYGYTF
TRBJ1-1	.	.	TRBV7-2	TGTGCCAGCAGCTTACAGGGTTTCACTGAAGCTTTCTTT	CASSLQGFTEAFF
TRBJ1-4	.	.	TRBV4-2	TGTGCCAGCAGCCAAGATCCGGGAGGAAATCATGAAAAACTGTTTTTT	CASSQDPGGNHEKLFF
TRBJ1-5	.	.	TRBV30	TGTGCCTGGAGTGTACCTAGAAATCAGCCCCAGCATTTT	CAWSVPRNQPQHF
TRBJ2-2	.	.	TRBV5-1	TGCGCCAGCAGCTTCGATAGCAGTAACACCGGGGAGCTGTTTTTT	CASSFDSSNTGELFF
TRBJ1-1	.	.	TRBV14	TGTGCCAGCAGCCAAGTTGCGATCACTGAAGCTTTCTTT	CASSQVAITEAFF
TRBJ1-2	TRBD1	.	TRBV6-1	TGTGCCATGGGACAGAACTATGGCTACACCTTC	CAMGQNYGYTF
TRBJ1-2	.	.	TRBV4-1	TGCGCCAGCAGCCAAGACAGGGTTAAGGGCTACACCTTC	CASSQDRVKGYTF
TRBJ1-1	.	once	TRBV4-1	TGCGCCAGCAGCCGGTACCCTCGGGGGGCAGAGAACACTGAAGCTTTCTTT	CASSRYPRGAENTEAFF
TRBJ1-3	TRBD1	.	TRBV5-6	TGTGCCAGCAGCCCCGAGGGGGCGCTTACTGGAAACACCATATATTTT	CASSPEGALTGNTIYF
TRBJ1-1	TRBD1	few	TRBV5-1	TGCGCCAGCAGCCAAACGACAGGGGGCGGCCGTGAAGCTTTCTTT	CASSQTTGGGREAFF
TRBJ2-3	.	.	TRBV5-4	TGTGCCAGCAGCTCAACCGGGACGGGTACAGATACGCAGTATTTT	CASSSTGTGTDTQYF
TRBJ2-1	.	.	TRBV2	TGTGCCAGCAGTTCAGGGCTAGGGAAGGATGAGCAGTTCTTC	CASSSGLGKDEQFF